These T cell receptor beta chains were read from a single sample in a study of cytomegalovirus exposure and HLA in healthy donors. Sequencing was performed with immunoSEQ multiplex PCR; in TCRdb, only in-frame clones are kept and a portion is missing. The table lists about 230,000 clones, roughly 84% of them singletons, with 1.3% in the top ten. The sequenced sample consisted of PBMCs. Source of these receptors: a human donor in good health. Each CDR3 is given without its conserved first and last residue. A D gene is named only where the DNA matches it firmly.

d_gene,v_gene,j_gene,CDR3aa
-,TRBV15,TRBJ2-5,ATSRDSLQQETQY
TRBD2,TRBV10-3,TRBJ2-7,AISESTQGLVAYEQY
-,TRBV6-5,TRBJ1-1,ASSYSRGNTEAF
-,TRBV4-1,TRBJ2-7,ASSQVMGSGIGLEQY
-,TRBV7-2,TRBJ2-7,ASSSGVGYEQY
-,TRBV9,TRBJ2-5,ASSVVQGGGETQY
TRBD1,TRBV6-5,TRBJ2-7,ASSYQTGGPYEQY
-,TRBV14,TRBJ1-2,ASSPPSAHYGYT
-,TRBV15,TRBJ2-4,ATSRELQTKNIQY
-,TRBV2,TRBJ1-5,ASDRGGQPQH
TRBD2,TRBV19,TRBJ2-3,ASSALLAAYTDTQY
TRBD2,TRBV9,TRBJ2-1,ASSATSGRAHEQF
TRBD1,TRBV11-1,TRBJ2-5,ASSPATGGAETQY
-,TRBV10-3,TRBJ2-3,AISEPSPRTAGWSDTQY
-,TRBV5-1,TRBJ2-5,ASSLAGYQETQY
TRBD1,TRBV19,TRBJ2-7,ASSTIPGQGFSLSEQY
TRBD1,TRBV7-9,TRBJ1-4,ASSPRTGKGEKLF
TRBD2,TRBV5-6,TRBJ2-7,ASSLGTGGYEQY
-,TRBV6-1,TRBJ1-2,AEGFPPWGYT
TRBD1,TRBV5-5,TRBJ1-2,ASSPQGDYGYT